The rows below give T cell receptor beta chains drawn from one sample of a study of blood T cell repertoires in COVID-19. TCRdb's table, derived via immunoSEQ multiplex PCR, lists solely in-frame clones and lacks some. This table holds more than 300,000 clones, 88% found once. Sequencing input: PBMCs or T cells enriched from blood (not recorded which). The receptors shown here come from a woman under 30 who had recovered from COVID-19. Both conserved end residues are part of each CDR3. A D gene is named only where the DNA matches it firmly. Clone size, where shown, is once, few, many, or a class for clones that have expanded.

TRBJ1-5	TRBV2	.	.	TGTGCCAGCCCACTCCGTTCCGACAGGAGCAATCAGCCCCAGCATTTT	CASPLRSDRSNQPQHF
TRBJ2-5	TRBV24-1	.	.	TGTGCCACCAGTGATTTGATGGGGGGAGAGACCCAGTACTTC	CATSDLMGGETQYF
TRBJ2-7	TRBV12-3/TRBV12-4	few	.	TGTGCCAGCAGCACAGGGAGCTCCTACGAGCAGTACTTC	CASSTGSSYEQYF
TRBJ2-3	TRBV7-2	.	.	TGTGCCAGCAGCTTAGGGCCAGGGTCAGATACGCAGTATTTT	CASSLGPGSDTQYF
TRBJ1-4	TRBV3-1/TRBV3-2	.	.	TGTGCCAGCAGCCAAGGAGGGGGTCGGGGCGAAAAACTGTTTTTT	CASSQGGGRGEKLFF
TRBJ1-5	TRBV5-1	.	TRBD1	TGCGCCAGCAGCTTAGATGGACAGGATAGCAATCAGCCCCAGCATTTT	CASSLDGQDSNQPQHF
TRBJ1-5	TRBV6-1	once	.	TGTGCCAGCAGTGGGGCCGAGCACGGGGGACGAAGTCAGCCCCAGCATTTT	CASSGAEHGGRSQPQHF
TRBJ2-7	TRBV14	.	.	TGTGCCAGCAGCCAAGCGCAAAAGGGGTATTTTTCCTACGAGCAGTACTTC	CASSQAQKGYFSYEQYF
TRBJ2-7	TRBV10-3	.	TRBD1	TGTGCCATCAGAACCGGGACAGGGGGGCGAGAGCAGTACTTC	CAIRTGTGGREQYF
TRBJ2-1	TRBV6-4	.	.	TGTGCCAGCAGTGATCAGGGAGGTACCCTAGGTGAGCAGTTCTTC	CASSDQGGTLGEQFF
TRBJ1-5	TRBV6-1	.	.	TGTGCCAGCAGTGAGATTCAGGGCGGCAATCAGCCCCAGCATTTT	CASSEIQGGNQPQHF
TRBJ2-7	TRBV5-1	few	TRBD2	TGCGCCAGCAGCGGGAAACTAGCGGGAAACTCCTACGAGCAGTACTTC	CASSGKLAGNSYEQYF
TRBJ2-7	TRBV18	.	.	TGTGCCAGCTCACCATCAGAGGGCTACGAGCAGTACTTC	CASSPSEGYEQYF
TRBJ1-2	TRBV19	.	.	TGTGCCAGTAGTATCCCCCGGGACTCGGATGGCTACACCTTC	CASSIPRDSDGYTF
TRBJ1-2	TRBV6-5	.	.	TGTGCCAGCAGCTCCTTAGATTTCGTGCACTATGGCTACACCTTC	CASSSLDFVHYGYTF
TRBJ1-5	TRBV10-1	.	.	TGCGCCAGCAGTGAGTCGAGGGGGGGCAATAGCAATCAGCCCCAGCATTTT	CASSESRGGNSNQPQHF
TRBJ1-1	TRBV2	.	.	TGTGCCAGCAGCCTACAGGGAACCACTGAAGCTTTCTTT	CASSLQGTTEAFF
TRBJ1-6	TRBV27	.	.	TGTGCCAGCAGTTTAAATTTTGGACAGTTTAATTCACCCCTCCACTTT	CASSLNFGQFNSPLHF
TRBJ2-1	TRBV7-9	.	.	TGTGCCAGCAGCGGAAAATCAGGTAACTACAATGAGCAGTTCTTC	CASSGKSGNYNEQFF
TRBJ1-1	TRBV27	.	.	TGTGCCAGCAGTCCCACGGACAGAAGAAACACTGAAGCTTTCTTT	CASSPTDRRNTEAFF
TRBJ1-5	TRBV6-2/TRBV6-3	.	.	TGTGCCAGCAGTTTAAATAATCAGCCCCAGCATTTT	CASSLNNQPQHF
TRBJ1-1	TRBV3-1/TRBV3-2	.	.	TGTGCCAGCAGCCTTGGACACCTGAACACTGAAGCTTTCTTT	CASSLGHLNTEAFF
TRBJ1-6	TRBV14	.	.	TGTGCCAGCAGCCAAGATCAATGGGGCGATAATTCACCCCTCCACTTT	CASSQDQWGDNSPLHF
TRBJ1-1	TRBV4-1	.	.	TGCGCCAGCAGCCAAGGGGCAGGGAAGATGAACACTGAAGCTTTCTTT	CASSQGAGKMNTEAFF
TRBJ2-2	TRBV6-2/TRBV6-3	.	.	TGTGCCAGCAGTTACGTGGCGGGGGCTACCGGGGAGCTGTTTTTT	CASSYVAGATGELFF
TRBJ2-1	TRBV9	.	.	TGTGCCAGCAGCGTAGAGGTATCGGCTGGGGGACTTCACAATGAGCAGTTCTTC	CASSVEVSAGGLHNEQFF
TRBJ2-3	TRBV7-9	.	.	TGTGCCAGCAGCTTTGCCCGCTCCCAGGATACGCAGTATTTT	CASSFARSQDTQYF
TRBJ2-7	TRBV2	.	TRBD2	TGTGCCAGCAAGCGAGGTAGCGGGCTCTCGTCCTCCTACGAGCAGTACTTC	CASKRGSGLSSSYEQYF
TRBJ1-1	TRBV5-6	.	TRBD1	TGTGCCAGCAGCTTCCGGGACAGGGTTCGTCGTGAAGCTTTCTTT	CASSFRDRVRREAFF
TRBJ1-4	TRBV19	.	.	TGTGCCAGTAGTATCCAGGCGGGTGAAAAACTGTTTTTT	CASSIQAGEKLFF
TRBJ1-2	TRBV30	.	.	TGTGCCTGGAGTGTACTTCAAACTAACTATGGCTACACCTTC	CAWSVLQTNYGYTF
TRBJ1-1	TRBV7-3	.	TRBD1	TGTGCCAGCAGGGGACAGGGGAACACTGAAGCTTTCTTT	CASRGQGNTEAFF
TRBJ1-3	TRBV13	.	.	TGTGCCAGCAGCCCCTACCGATTCTCTGGAAACACCATATATTTT	CASSPYRFSGNTIYF
TRBJ2-4	TRBV19	few	.	TGTGCCAGTAGTATGGAGGGCTACATTCAGTACTTC	CASSMEGYIQYF
TRBJ1-6	TRBV20-1	.	TRBD1	TGCAGTGCTAGTAGGACAGGGCATAATTCACCCCTCCACTTT	CSASRTGHNSPLHF
TRBJ1-1	TRBV5-4	.	.	TGTGCCAGCAGCTTGGCAGGACTCGACACTGAAGCTTTCTTT	CASSLAGLDTEAFF
TRBJ1-1	TRBV7-9	.	TRBD1	TGTGCCAGCAGCTCAGGGGGCCCTGAAGCTTTCTTT	CASSSGGPEAFF
TRBJ2-7	TRBV30	.	TRBD2	TGTGCCTGTACACTAGCGGGCTCCTACGAGCAGTACTTC	CACTLAGSYEQYF
TRBJ1-1	TRBV5-4	.	TRBD1	TGTGCCAGCAGCCGGGACAGGGGGCTAGTGGACACTGAAGCTTTCTTT	CASSRDRGLVDTEAFF
TRBJ1-5	TRBV7-9	.	.	TGTGCCAGCAGCTTAGAGTCAGGGTTCAATCAGCCCCAGCATTTT	CASSLESGFNQPQHF
TRBJ1-5	TRBV6-5	.	TRBD1	TGTGCCAGCAGAACCACAGGGGGCGCCGACCAGCCCCAGCATTTT	CASRTTGGADQPQHF
TRBJ1-1	TRBV27	.	.	TGTGCCAGCAGTAAAGGGGTTCCCCTGAACACTGAAGCTTTCTTT	CASSKGVPLNTEAFF
TRBJ1-6	TRBV12-3/TRBV12-4	.	.	TGTGCCAGCAGTGCCGGGGAGGATTCACCCCTCCACTTT	CASSAGEDSPLHF
TRBJ2-5	TRBV5-6	.	.	TGTGCCAGCAGCCCAGACATTTTCCAAGAGACCCAGTACTTC	CASSPDIFQETQYF
TRBJ1-2	TRBV5-1	.	TRBD1	TGCGCCAGCAGTGGGCAGGGGGCTCGAGGCTACACCTTC	CASSGQGARGYTF
TRBJ1-1	TRBV19	.	.	TGTGCCAGTAGTATTTCGGCAGAGGGGAACACTGAAGCTTTCTTT	CASSISAEGNTEAFF
TRBJ2-7	TRBV5-6	once	TRBD1	TGTGCCAGCAGCATAGGGGACAGCTACGAGCAGTACTTC	CASSIGDSYEQYF
TRBJ1-6	TRBV10-3	.	.	TGTGCCACCAGCCCGGGGGATGATAATTCACCCCTCCACTTT	CATSPGDDNSPLHF
TRBJ1-1	TRBV19	.	.	TGTGCCAGTAGTATGCAGGGCATGAACACTGAAGCTTTCTTT	CASSMQGMNTEAFF
TRBJ1-1	TRBV9	.	.	TGTGCCAGCAGCCCCCCCGGGCGGGACACTGAAGCTTTCTTT	CASSPPGRDTEAFF
TRBJ2-5	TRBV7-6	once	.	TGTGCCAGCAGCCCGCCCGGGGAGACCCAGTACTTC	CASSPPGETQYF
TRBJ2-7	TRBV18	.	.	TGTGCCAGCTCAGTGACTAGAACCTACGAGCAGTACTTC	CASSVTRTYEQYF
TRBJ2-7	TRBV7-9	.	TRBD1	TGTGCCAGCAGCCCGACAGGGGCCTACGAGCAGTACTTC	CASSPTGAYEQYF